This TCR beta chain stems from a study of T cell responses to AZD1222 COVID-19 vaccine. Study-wide results and limits: Baseline seropositivity occurred in only six or seven AZD1222 recipients. Variant regions that are unmutated are reportedly the target of nearly half of spike-specific TCRs. Mapped onto spike, vaccine-associated CD4 TCRs spanned it and were dominant at 160-218 and 743-854.

The V end lost 7 bases, the J end lost 4 bases, and 18 bases lay between the germline ends. CDR1 MNHNY and CDR2 SVGAGI come from the germline V gene (reference sequence). This CDR3 has 15 residues. The assay was immunoSEQ multiplex PCR, and TCRdb's table has in-frame clones only and misses some. The data contain about 140,000 clones, 75% to 95% of them seen just once; the ten biggest clones take up roughly 7.5%. Remarks on this clone: Its target is not known.

This chain uses TRBV6-6 with TRBJ2-3; no clear D gene. The clonotype comes from an adult who received the MenACWY meningococcal vaccine as a control. The sample in question was peripheral blood, obtained 28 days after the second dose of the MenACWY control vaccine. The CDR3 reads CASILGPLIPDTQYF. CDR3 nucleotides: TGTGCCAGCATTCTCGGACCGCTGATCCCAGATACGCAGTATTTT.